These T cell receptor beta chains were read from a single sample in a study of T cell responses to AZD1222 COVID-19 vaccine. Some clones are missing from TCRdb's copy, which holds only in-frame ones; the method was immunoSEQ multiplex PCR. The data contain around 130,000 clones, 86% of them singletons. The sample here was peripheral blood, taken 28 days after the second AZD1222 dose. These receptors came from an adult who received the AZD1222 COVID-19 vaccine. Each CDR3 is given with its conserved first and last residue. The order of the fields is J gene, V gene, D gene, CDR3 protein. D genes are given only for firm matches.

TRBJ1-4 TRBV7-2 . CASSPVLHNEKLFF
TRBJ1-6 TRBV6-6 . CASRPGHSNSPLHF
TRBJ1-1 TRBV5-5 . CASSLAGNTEAFF
TRBJ1-2 TRBV28 . CASSPPDVLYGYTF
TRBJ1-4 TRBV9 TRBD1 CASSVGPQGANKNEKLFF
TRBJ2-7 TRBV15 . CATSRGQGREQYF
TRBJ1-5 TRBV5-1 TRBD1 CASSPTPVGTGSQPQHF
TRBJ1-1 TRBV30 TRBD1 CAWSTGTGDTEAFF
TRBJ2-1 TRBV24-1 TRBD2 CATSTSVQVHNEQFF
TRBJ2-7 TRBV11-3 TRBD2 CASSSFVSGGSYEQYF
TRBJ2-7 TRBV5-5 . CASSLERAGSSYEQYF
TRBJ2-1 TRBV30 . CAWSVGGATNEQFF
TRBJ1-1 TRBV11-2 TRBD1 CASDLPGRGMGVYTEAFF
TRBJ2-7 TRBV5-1 TRBD2 CASSLVSGGTSYEQYF
TRBJ1-5 TRBV28 . CASSSATRGGSNQPQHF
TRBJ1-2 TRBV2 TRBD1 CASSEGDRAAYGYTF
TRBJ1-5 TRBV6-1 TRBD1 CASSEGAGGNQPQHF
TRBJ1-3 TRBV5-1 . CASSLDTFSGNTIYF
TRBJ2-5 TRBV21-1 . CASSSSEGRGGSATQYF
TRBJ2-1 TRBV29-1 TRBD1 CSVGTGNEQFF